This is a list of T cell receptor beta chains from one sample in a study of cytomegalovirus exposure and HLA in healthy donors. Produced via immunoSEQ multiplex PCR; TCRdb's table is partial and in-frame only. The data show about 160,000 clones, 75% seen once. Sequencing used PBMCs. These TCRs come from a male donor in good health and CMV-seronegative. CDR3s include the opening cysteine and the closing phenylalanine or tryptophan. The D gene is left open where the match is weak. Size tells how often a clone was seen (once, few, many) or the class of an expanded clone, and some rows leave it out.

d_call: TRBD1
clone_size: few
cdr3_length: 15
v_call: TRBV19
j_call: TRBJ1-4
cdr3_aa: CASSPGGTGNEKLFF
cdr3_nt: TGTGCCAGTAGTCCGGGCGGGACAGGAAATGAAAAACTGTTTTTT

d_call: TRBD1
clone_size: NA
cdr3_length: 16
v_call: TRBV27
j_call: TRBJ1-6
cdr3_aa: CASSQHRGMENSPLHF
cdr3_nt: TGTGCCAGCAGTCAACACAGGGGAATGGAGAATTCACCCCTCCACTTT

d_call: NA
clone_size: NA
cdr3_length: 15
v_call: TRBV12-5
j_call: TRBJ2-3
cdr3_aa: CASGLVGGWADTQYF
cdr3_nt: TGTGCTAGTGGTTTGGTAGGGGGTTGGGCAGATACGCAGTATTTT

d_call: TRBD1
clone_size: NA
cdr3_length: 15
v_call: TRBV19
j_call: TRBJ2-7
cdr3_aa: CASSIGQGEPYEQYF
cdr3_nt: TGTGCCAGTAGTATAGGACAGGGCGAACCCTACGAGCAGTACTTC

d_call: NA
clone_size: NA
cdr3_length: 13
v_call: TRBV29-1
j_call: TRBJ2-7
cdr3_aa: CSVVRGNSNEQYF
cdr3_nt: TGCAGCGTTGTACGCGGGAATTCCAACGAGCAGTACTTC

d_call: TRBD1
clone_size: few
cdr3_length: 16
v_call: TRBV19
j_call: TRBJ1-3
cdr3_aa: CASSMSGTVSGNTIYF
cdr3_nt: TGTGCCAGTAGTATGTCGGGGACAGTCTCTGGAAACACCATATATTTT

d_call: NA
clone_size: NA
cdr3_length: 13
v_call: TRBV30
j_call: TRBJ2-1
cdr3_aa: CAAGVVKYNEQFF
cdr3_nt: TGTGCCGCCGGTGTCGTAAAGTACAATGAGCAGTTCTTC

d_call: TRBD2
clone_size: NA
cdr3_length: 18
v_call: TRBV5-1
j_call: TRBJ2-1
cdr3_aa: CASSSGLAGGPSYNEQFF
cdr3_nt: TGCGCCAGCAGCTCGGGACTAGCGGGAGGGCCCTCCTACAATGAGCAGTTCTTC

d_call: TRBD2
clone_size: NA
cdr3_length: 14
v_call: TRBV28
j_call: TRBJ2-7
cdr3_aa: CASASRTSRDEQYF
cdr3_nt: TGTGCCAGCGCTTCCAGGACTAGCCGCGACGAGCAGTACTTC

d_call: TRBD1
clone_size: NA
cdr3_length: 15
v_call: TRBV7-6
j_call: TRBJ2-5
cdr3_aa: CASSLRQGGKETQYF
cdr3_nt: TGTGCCAGCAGCTTACGACAGGGGGGGAAAGAGACCCAGTACTTC

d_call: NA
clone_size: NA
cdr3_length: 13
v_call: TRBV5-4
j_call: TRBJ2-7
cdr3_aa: CASSLGQFYEQYF
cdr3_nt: TGTGCCAGCAGCTTGGGGCAGTTCTACGAGCAGTACTTC

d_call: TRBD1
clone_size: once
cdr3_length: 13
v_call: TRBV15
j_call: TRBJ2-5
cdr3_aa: CATRGQGEETQYF
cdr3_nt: TGTGCCACCAGAGGACAGGGGGAAGAGACCCAGTACTTC

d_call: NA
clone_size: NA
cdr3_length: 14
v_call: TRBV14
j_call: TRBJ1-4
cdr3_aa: CASSLRRGGEKLFF
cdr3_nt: TGTGCCAGCAGCCTACGCAGGGGCGGTGAAAAACTGTTTTTT

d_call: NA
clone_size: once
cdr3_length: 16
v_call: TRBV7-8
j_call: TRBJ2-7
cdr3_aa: CASRRGGGPSSYEQYF
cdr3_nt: TGTGCCAGCAGGCGGGGCGGGGGCCCCAGCTCCTACGAGCAGTACTTC

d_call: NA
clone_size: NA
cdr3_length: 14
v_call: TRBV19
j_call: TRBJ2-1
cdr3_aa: CASRQGRSYNEQFF
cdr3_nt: TGTGCCAGTAGACAGGGACGGAGCTACAATGAGCAGTTCTTC

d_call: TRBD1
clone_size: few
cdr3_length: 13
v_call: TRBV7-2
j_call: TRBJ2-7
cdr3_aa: CASSEGQGHEQYF
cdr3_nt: TGTGCCAGCAGCGAGGGACAGGGGCACGAGCAGTACTTC

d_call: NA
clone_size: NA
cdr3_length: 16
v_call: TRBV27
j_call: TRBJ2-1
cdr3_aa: CASSLGVTISYNEQFF
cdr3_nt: TGTGCCAGCAGTTTAGGAGTTACTATTTCCTACAATGAGCAGTTCTTC

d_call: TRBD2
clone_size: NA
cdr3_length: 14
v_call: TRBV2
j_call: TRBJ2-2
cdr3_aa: CASKLAGVAGELFF
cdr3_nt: TGTGCCAGCAAACTAGCGGGAGTTGCCGGGGAGCTGTTTTTT

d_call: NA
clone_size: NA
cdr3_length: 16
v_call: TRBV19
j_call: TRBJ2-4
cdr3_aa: CASSIGGVEPKNIQYF
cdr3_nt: TGTGCCAGTAGTATCGGAGGCGTTGAACCCAAAAACATTCAGTACTTC

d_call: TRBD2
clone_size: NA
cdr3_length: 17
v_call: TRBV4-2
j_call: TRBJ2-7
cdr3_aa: CASSQGVMAGGTYEQYF
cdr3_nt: TGTGCCAGCAGCCAAGGGGTCATGGCGGGGGGGACCTACGAGCAGTACTTC

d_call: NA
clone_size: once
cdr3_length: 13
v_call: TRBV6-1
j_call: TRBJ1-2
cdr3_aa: CASAIGEAYGYTF
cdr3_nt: TGTGCCAGCGCGATAGGAGAGGCCTATGGCTACACCTTC

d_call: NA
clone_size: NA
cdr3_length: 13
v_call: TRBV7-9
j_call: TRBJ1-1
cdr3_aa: CASSLAPGTEAFF
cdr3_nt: TGTGCCAGCAGCTTAGCGCCAGGGACTGAAGCTTTCTTT

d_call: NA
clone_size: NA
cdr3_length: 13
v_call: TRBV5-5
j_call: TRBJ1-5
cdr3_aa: CASSLRGNQPQHF
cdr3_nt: TGTGCCAGCAGCTTGAGGGGAAATCAGCCCCAGCATTTT

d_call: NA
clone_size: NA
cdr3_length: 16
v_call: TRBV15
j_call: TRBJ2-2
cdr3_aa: CATSRDRQMNTGELFF
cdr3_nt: TGTGCCACCAGCAGAGACCGACAGATGAACACCGGGGAGCTGTTTTTT

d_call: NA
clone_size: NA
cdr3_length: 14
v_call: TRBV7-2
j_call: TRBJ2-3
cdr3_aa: CASSALSGPDTQYF
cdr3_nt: TGTGCCAGCAGCGCCCTCAGCGGACCAGATACGCAGTATTTT

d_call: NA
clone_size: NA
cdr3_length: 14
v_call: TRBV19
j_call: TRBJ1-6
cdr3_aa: CASSINRAYSPLHF
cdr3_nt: TGTGCCAGTAGTATAAACAGGGCCTATTCACCCCTCCACTTT

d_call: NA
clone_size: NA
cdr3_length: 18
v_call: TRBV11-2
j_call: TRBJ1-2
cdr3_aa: CASSSNFGDPNTQYGYTF
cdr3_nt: TGTGCCAGCAGCTCGAACTTTGGCGACCCTAATACACAGTATGGCTACACCTTC

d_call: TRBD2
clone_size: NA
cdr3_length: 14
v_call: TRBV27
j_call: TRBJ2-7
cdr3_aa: CASSLTSGSYEQYF
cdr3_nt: TGTGCCAGCAGTCTGACTAGCGGCTCCTACGAGCAGTACTTC

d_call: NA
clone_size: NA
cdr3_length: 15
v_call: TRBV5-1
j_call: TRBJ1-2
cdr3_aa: CASSPDGGMDYGYTF
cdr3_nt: TGCGCCAGCAGCCCGGACGGGGGGATGGACTATGGCTACACCTTC

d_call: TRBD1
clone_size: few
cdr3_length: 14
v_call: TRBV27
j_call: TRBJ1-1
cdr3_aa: CASSSLYRGAEAFF
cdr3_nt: TGTGCCAGCAGTTCGTTATACAGGGGTGCTGAAGCTTTCTTT

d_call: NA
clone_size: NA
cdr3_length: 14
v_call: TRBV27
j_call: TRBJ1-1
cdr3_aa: CASGSEGMNTEAFF
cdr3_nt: TGTGCCAGCGGATCAGAGGGCATGAACACTGAAGCTTTCTTT

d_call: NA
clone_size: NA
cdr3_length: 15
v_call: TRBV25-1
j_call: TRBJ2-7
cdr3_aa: CASSERSAGAYEQYF
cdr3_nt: TGTGCCAGCAGTGAACGCTCCGCGGGTGCCTACGAGCAGTACTTC

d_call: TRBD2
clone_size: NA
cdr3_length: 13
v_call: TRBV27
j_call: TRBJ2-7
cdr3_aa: CASSTSGNIEQYF
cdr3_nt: TGTGCCAGCAGTACGAGCGGGAATATCGAGCAGTACTTC